The clone carrying this T cell receptor (beta chain) was seen repeatedly, ten times or more. The antigen remains undetermined. These data are taken from a study of response to subunit inactivated influenza vaccine. Study-level results: Authors suggested each seasonal influenza vaccination recruits few new T cells.

The germline V and J ends were trimmed by 4 bases and 2 bases, with 8 bases remaining between them. CDR3 length: 13 amino acids. Germline lookup yields CDR1 SGHKS and CDR2 YYEKEE (reference sequence). TCRdb re-called the RT-PCR reads with MiXCR, one entry per CDR3 protein. The sample contains under 550,000 distinct CDR3 sequences, 7.6% of which appear only once. This receptor was obtained from a man aged 45 to 75 who received an inactivated influenza vaccine. The sample in question was PBMCs from blood, obtained about 24 months after vaccination. The V and J genes are TRBV5-5 and TRBJ2-3; the D call may be TRBD1 or TRBD2 (5 bases each). The CDR3 reads CASSPGTTDTQYF. The DNA for the CDR3 is TGTGCCAGCAGCCCCGGGACCACAGATACGCAGTATTTT.